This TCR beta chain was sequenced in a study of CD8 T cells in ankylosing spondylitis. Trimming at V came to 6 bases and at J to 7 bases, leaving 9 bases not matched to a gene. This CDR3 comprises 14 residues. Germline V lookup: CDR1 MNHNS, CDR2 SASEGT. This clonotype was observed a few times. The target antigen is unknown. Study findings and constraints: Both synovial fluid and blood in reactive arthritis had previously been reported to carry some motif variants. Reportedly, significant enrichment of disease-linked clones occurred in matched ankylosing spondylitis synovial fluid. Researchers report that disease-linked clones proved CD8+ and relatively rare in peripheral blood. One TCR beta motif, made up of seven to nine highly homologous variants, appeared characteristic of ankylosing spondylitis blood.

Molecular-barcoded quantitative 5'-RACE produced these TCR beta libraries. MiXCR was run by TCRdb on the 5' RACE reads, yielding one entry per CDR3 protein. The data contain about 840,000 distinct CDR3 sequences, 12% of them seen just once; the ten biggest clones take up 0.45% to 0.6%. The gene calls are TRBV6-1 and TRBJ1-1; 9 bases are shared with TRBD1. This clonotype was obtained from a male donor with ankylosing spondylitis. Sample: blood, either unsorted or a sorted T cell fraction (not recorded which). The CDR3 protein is CASRDRGRTDEAFF. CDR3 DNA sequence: TGTGCCAGCAGGGACAGGGGACGGACAGATGAAGCTTTCTTT.